The rows below give T cell receptor beta chains drawn from one sample of a study of blood T cell repertoires in COVID-19. Clones were sequenced by immunoSEQ multiplex PCR, and TCRdb holds only the in-frame ones, with some missing. The repertoire holds just over 40,000 clones, with about 86% as singletons. The sample taken for sequencing was peripheral blood. The receptors originated from an older woman with acute or convalescent COVID-19. The CDR3 runs from the conserved cysteine through the conserved F or W. The D gene is left open where the match is weak. The size entry is marked missing in some rows and otherwise reads once, few, many or a size class.

D gene	V gene	J gene	clone size	CDR3 protein	CDR3 DNA
.	TRBV27	TRBJ1-2	.	CASSLNRDLYGYTF	TGTGCCAGCAGCTTGAACAGGGACCTCTATGGCTACACCTTC
.	TRBV9	TRBJ1-2	.	CASSVGGSNYGYTF	TGTGCCAGCAGCGTAGGGGGCTCTAACTATGGCTACACCTTC
TRBD1	TRBV5-4	TRBJ2-3	once	CASSSFRDRSDTQYF	TGTGCCAGCAGCTCGTTCCGGGACAGATCAGATACGCAGTATTTT
.	TRBV15	TRBJ1-1	.	CATSRRGNTEAFF	TGTGCCACCAGCAGAAGGGGGAACACTGAAGCTTTCTTT
.	TRBV2	TRBJ2-3	few	CASSELAGHGGTDTQYF	TGTGCCAGCAGTGAACTTGCGGGTCATGGGGGCACAGATACGCAGTATTTT
TRBD1	TRBV5-1	TRBJ1-6	.	CASSLAPLTGGASYNSPLHF	TGCGCCAGCAGCTTGGCCCCCTTGACAGGGGGCGCCTCCTATAATTCACCCCTCCACTTT
TRBD2	TRBV19	TRBJ2-3	.	CASSRAGVSTDTQYF	TGTGCCAGTAGCAGAGCGGGGGTCTCCACAGATACGCAGTATTTT
.	TRBV5-1	TRBJ2-1	.	CASSLAPFSYNEQFF	TGCGCCAGCAGCTTGGCCCCGTTCTCCTACAATGAGCAGTTCTTC
TRBD2	TRBV29-1	TRBJ2-1	.	CSAGLAGGVNEQFF	TGCAGCGCCGGACTAGCGGGGGGAGTCAATGAGCAGTTCTTC
.	TRBV7-9	TRBJ1-1	.	CASSRTYGATEAFF	TGTGCCAGCAGCCGCACTTATGGTGCCACTGAAGCTTTCTTT
.	TRBV12-3/TRBV12-4	TRBJ2-5	.	CASGRGLQETQYF	TGTGCCAGCGGACGGGGACTTCAAGAGACCCAGTACTTC
.	TRBV11-2	TRBJ2-2	.	CASSITNTGELFF	TGTGCCAGCAGCATAACGAACACCGGGGAGCTGTTTTTT
TRBD2	TRBV13	TRBJ2-7	.	CASSHGASGGAVYEQYF	TGTGCCAGCAGCCATGGGGCTAGCGGGGGGGCCGTCTACGAGCAGTACTTC
.	TRBV12-3/TRBV12-4	TRBJ2-5	.	CASSADSQETQYF	TGTGCCAGCAGTGCGGACAGCCAAGAGACCCAGTACTTC
TRBD2	TRBV9	TRBJ2-2	.	CASGGAGGMNTGELFF	TGTGCCAGCGGGGGAGCGGGGGGTATGAACACCGGGGAGCTGTTTTTT
.	TRBV19	TRBJ2-5	.	CASSISRGAFSRETQYF	TGTGCCAGTAGTATATCCCGGGGGGCATTCAGCCGAGAGACCCAGTACTTC
.	TRBV2	TRBJ1-3	.	CASIREGNTIYF	TGTGCCAGCATCCGGGAAGGAAACACCATATATTTT
TRBD2	TRBV7-2	TRBJ2-1	.	CASSLAPAGVNNEQFF	TGTGCCAGCAGCTTAGCTCCAGCGGGGGTTAACAATGAGCAGTTCTTC
.	TRBV10-3	TRBJ2-3	few	CAISEPRTDTQYF	TGTGCCATCAGTGAGCCTCGCACAGATACGCAGTATTTT
.	TRBV5-1	TRBJ1-2	.	CASSPELGLGGYTF	TGCGCCAGCAGTCCCGAGCTGGGACTCGGAGGCTACACCTTC
.	TRBV7-3	TRBJ2-1	.	CASSLNLRANEQFF	TGTGCCAGCAGCTTAAACCTCAGGGCTAATGAGCAGTTCTTC
.	TRBV9	TRBJ2-2	.	CASSVDAGRFGELFF	TGTGCCAGCAGCGTAGATGCAGGGCGGTTTGGGGAGCTGTTTTTT
.	TRBV7-9	TRBJ1-4	.	CASSFWETTNEKLFF	TGTGCCAGCAGCTTCTGGGAGACAACTAATGAAAAACTGTTTTTT
.	TRBV6-5	TRBJ1-1	.	CASSINRVNTEAFF	TGTGCCAGCAGTATAAACAGGGTGAACACTGAAGCTTTCTTT
.	TRBV7-2	TRBJ2-3	.	CASSVGGGGRTDTQYF	TGTGCCAGCAGCGTAGGGGGGGGCGGGCGCACAGATACGCAGTATTTT
.	TRBV18	TRBJ1-1	once	CASSPNRQNTNTEAFF	TGTGCCAGCTCACCGAACCGACAGAATACCAACACTGAAGCTTTCTTT
TRBD2	TRBV5-5	TRBJ2-7	.	CASRPTSGGAYEQYF	TGTGCCAGCAGACCGACTAGCGGGGGTGCCTACGAGCAGTACTTC
TRBD2	TRBV24-1	TRBJ2-5	.	CATSDFTSGVWAQYF	TGTGCCACCAGTGATTTTACTAGCGGGGTTTGGGCCCAGTACTTC
.	TRBV6-2/TRBV6-3	TRBJ2-2	.	CASSQTSNTGELFF	TGTGCCAGCAGCCAGACATCGAACACCGGGGAGCTGTTTTTT
TRBD2	TRBV29-1	TRBJ2-1	.	CSVISGSHNEQFF	TGCAGCGTTATAAGCGGGAGTCACAATGAGCAGTTCTTC
.	TRBV7-9	TRBJ2-1	.	CASSLEYTELEQFF	TGTGCCAGCAGCTTAGAATATACAGAACTTGAGCAGTTCTTC
.	TRBV27	TRBJ1-5	.	CASKGWADSNQPQHF	TGTGCCAGTAAGGGGTGGGCGGATAGCAATCAGCCCCAGCATTTT
.	TRBV28	TRBJ2-7	few	CASSQIQQGRLF	TGTGCCAGCAGCCAAATCCAACAGGGACGTCTCTTC
.	TRBV7-8	TRBJ2-7	few	CASSYTSSYEQYF	TGTGCCAGCAGCTACACAAGCTCCTACGAGCAGTACTTC
TRBD1	TRBV27	TRBJ1-1	.	CASSLSRDRMNTEAFF	TGTGCCAGCAGTCTAAGCCGGGACAGGATGAACACTGAAGCTTTCTTT
TRBD2	TRBV6-5	TRBJ2-3	.	CASRRTSADTQYF	TGTGCCAGCAGGCGGACTAGCGCAGATACGCAGTATTTT
TRBD2	TRBV5-1	TRBJ2-1	.	CASSAAGAPNEQFF	TGCGCCAGCAGTGCTGCGGGAGCCCCCAATGAGCAGTTCTTC
TRBD2	TRBV2	TRBJ2-4	.	CASSTSAWVAKNIQYF	TGTGCCAGCAGTACTAGCGCCTGGGTAGCCAAAAACATTCAGTACTTC
.	TRBV10-3	TRBJ1-1	once	CAISRGNTEAFF	TGTGCCATCAGCCGAGGGAACACTGAAGCTTTCTTT
.	TRBV19	TRBJ2-1	few	CASSIDRVPTPYNEQFF	TGTGCCAGTAGTATAGATCGGGTTCCCACTCCCTACAATGAGCAGTTCTTC
.	TRBV27	TRBJ2-7	.	CASSHDSLTHYEQYF	TGTGCCAGCAGCCACGACAGTTTGACCCACTACGAGCAGTACTTC
.	TRBV2	TRBJ2-7	.	CASSDEVVGGLYEQYF	TGTGCCAGCAGTGATGAAGTCGTAGGAGGGCTCTACGAGCAGTACTTC
.	TRBV6-5	TRBJ2-7	once	CASISGGAPPYEQYF	TGTGCCAGCATTTCTGGTGGGGCGCCCCCCTACGAGCAGTACTTC
TRBD2	TRBV2	TRBJ2-3	.	CASTPGLTTTDTQYF	TGTGCCAGCACACCGGGACTAACAACCACAGATACGCAGTATTTT
TRBD2	TRBV11-1	TRBJ2-1	.	CASSTPSGVAYEQFF	TGTGCCAGCAGCACCCCCAGCGGGGTTGCTTATGAGCAGTTCTTC
.	TRBV11-2	TRBJ2-3	.	CASSLWEGRPGYF	TGTGCCAGCAGCTTATGGGAAGGGAGGCCGGGGTATTTT
TRBD1	TRBV19	TRBJ1-5	.	CASSIDLNRGLNQPQHF	TGTGCCAGTAGTATAGATCTTAACAGGGGGCTGAATCAGCCCCAGCATTTT
.	TRBV30	TRBJ1-6	.	CAWSVMQGLTPLHF	TGTGCCTGGAGTGTAATGCAGGGCTTAACACCCCTCCACTTT
.	TRBV28	TRBJ1-6	.	CASSLTEWGVSPLHF	TGTGCCAGCAGTCTAACGGAGTGGGGGGTTTCACCCCTCCACTTT
.	TRBV4-2	TRBJ1-5	.	CASSQDLNTGQPQHF	TGTGCCAGCAGCCAAGATCTTAACACGGGTCAGCCCCAGCATTTT
.	TRBV28	TRBJ1-6	.	CASSGNTGNSPLHF	TGTGCCAGCAGTGGGAATACAGGGAATTCACCCCTCCACTTT
.	TRBV28	TRBJ1-3	.	CASSPRGNTIYF	TGTGCCAGCAGTCCACGGGGAAACACCATATATTTT
.	TRBV5-8	TRBJ1-5	few	CASSLSGRGNQPQHF	TGTGCCAGCAGCTTGTCGGGGAGGGGCAATCAGCCCCAGCATTTT
.	TRBV7-6	TRBJ1-1	.	CASSITMNTEAFF	TGTGCCAGCAGCATAACAATGAACACTGAAGCTTTCTTT